One and the same sample provided the 10 T cell receptor beta chains below, sequenced in a study. One entry per CDR3 protein results from TCRdb running MiXCR on the 5' RACE reads. The repertoire holds 10,000 to 15,000 distinct CDR3 sequences, around a quarter seen once, with around 2.9% in the top ten. Sequencing input: naive CD4+ T cells sorted from blood. The subset denotes: naive CD4+ T cells, CD4+CD45RA+CD25-. The receptors come from a female donor with breast cancer.

At least ten counts were recorded for this clonotype. This may be a read error, as it is one base from a much larger clone. The CDR3 is CASSRLQRNTEAFF. CDR3 sequence (DNA): TGCGCCAGCAGCCGCCTACAGCGGAACACTGAAGCTTTCTTT. The V and J genes are TRBV5-1 and TRBJ1-1; unclear D gene. V lost 4 bases and J lost 1, with 11 bases in between. There are 14 residues in the CDR3. Germline CDR1 and CDR2: SGHRS and YFSETQ.

This clonotype appeared many times. The CDR3 loop reads CASSELGSRGLYTEAFF. The CDR3 DNA reads as TGTGCCAGCAGTGAATTAGGTTCCAGGGGGCTATACACTGAAGCTTTCTTT. The chain couples TRBV25-1 to TRBJ1-1, with 8 positions matching TRBD1. After removal of 1 base from V and 3 bases from J, the junction contained 10 bases not matched to a gene. Germline CDR1 is MGHDK and CDR2 is SYGVNS. The CDR3 has 17 residues.

The sample holds a few counts of this clonotype. This may be a read error: a much more frequent sequence differs by one nucleotide. The J gene is TRBJ2-1, the V gene TRBV4-1, with 11 bases that match TRBD2. The CDR3 is made up of 19 amino acids. Germline CDR1 is MGHRA and CDR2 is YSYEKL. Trimming took 3 bases from V and 3 from J; bases not matched to a gene: 13. As DNA, the CDR3 is TGCGCCAGCAGCCACCGGACTAGCGGGCGTTCGGGCGGCTACAATGAGCAGTTCTTC. Translating it yields CASSHRTSGRSGGYNEQFF.

This clonotype was seen at least ten times. The CDR3 DNA follows: TGCGCCAGCAGCCTCGGCGACAGGGGAAATGAGCAGTTCTTC. As protein: CASSLGDRGNEQFF. The V gene is TRBV4-1, the J gene TRBJ2-1, with 8 bases that match TRBD1. The V gene end was trimmed by 4 bases and the J gene end by 7 bases; junction bases not matched to a gene: 6. CDR3 length equals 14 residues. The germline gives CDR1 MGHRA, CDR2 YSYEKL.

This clonotype was picked up many times. This chain's CDR3 is CASSGLAAKNIQYF. The CDR3 DNA is TGTGCCAGCTCGGGGCTAGCTGCCAAAAACATTCAGTACTTC. The chain employs TRBV6-5 and TRBJ2-4; D possibly uses TRBD1 or TRBD2 (5 bases each). CDR3 length: 14 residues. Germline V CDR1 and CDR2: MNHEY, SVGAGI. V dropped 8 bases and J dropped 1 base, with 12 bases sitting between them.

This clonotype occurred many times. V is TRBV7-6 and J is TRBJ2-5; 11 bases agree with TRBD1. The CDR3 length is 15 residues. CDR1 and CDR2 (germline): SGHVS, FNYEAQ. The J segment lost 1 base and the V segment lost 7 bases, leaving 5 bases of the junction unmatched. CDR3 bases: TGTGCCAGCAACTCGGGACAGGGGGTCCAAGAGACCCAGTACTTC. Translated: CASNSGQGVQETQYF.

This clonotype was observed a few times. This chain joins TRBV19 and TRBJ1-1; 8 positions agree with TRBD1. Trimming removed 3 bases from V and 5 bases from J; junction bases left unmatched: 5. The germline CDR1 and CDR2 sequences are LNHDA and SQIVND (reference sequence). The CDR3 consists of 14 residues. CDR3 DNA sequence: TGTGCCAGTAGTATGCAGGGGGCAGGGACTGAAGCTTTCTTT. It encodes CASSMQGAGTEAFF.

This clonotype was observed many times. The rearrangement joins TRBV11-2 to TRBJ2-2; D is unclear. The V gene lost 5 bases and the J gene lost 0 bases, with 4 bases spanning the gap. The CDR3 is 13 amino acids. The germline V gene encodes CDR1 SGHAT and CDR2 FQNNGV. CDR3 DNA sequence: TGTGCCAGCAGCCCGACGAACACCGGGGAGCTGTTTTTT. Amino acid sequence: CASSPTNTGELFF. Supplemented by reference TRBV11-2 and TRBJ2-2, the full variable domain reads EAGVAQSPRYKIIEKRQSVAFWCNPISGHATLYWYQQILGQGPKLLIQFQNNGVVDDSQLPKDRFSAERLKGVDSTLKIQPAKLEDSAVYLCASSPTNTGELFFGEGSRLTVL.

Judged by abundance, this clonotype is medium-sized. The chain combines TRBV20-1 with TRBJ1-1, with D possibly matching TRBD1 (5 bases). Germline V lookup: CDR1 DFQATT, CDR2 SNEGSKA (reference sequence). CDR3 size: 14 residues. V was pared by 0 bases and J by 5 bases, with 13 bases between. The CDR3 DNA sequence: TGCAGTGCTAGAGATCGGGGGAGTGGGACTGAAGCTTTCTTT. It encodes CSARDRGSGTEAFF.

The table lists this clonotype with a few counts. The V call is TRBV6-1, the J call TRBJ1-1, with D perhaps TRBD1 (5 bases). The CDR3 spans 12 residues. The germline V and J ends were trimmed by 7 bases and 4 bases, with 10 bases remaining between them. From germline, CDR1 is MNHNS and CDR2 SASEGT. The CDR3: CASNPRGTEAFF. CDR3 coding DNA: TGTGCCAGCAACCCGAGGGGCACTGAAGCTTTCTTT.